One sample yielded the 8 T cell receptor beta chains listed below, sequenced in a study of cytomegalovirus exposure and HLA in healthy donors. A multiplex PCR was run with 60 Vbeta primers and 13 Jbeta primers. Method: immunoSEQ multiplex PCR; TCRdb's copy keeps in-frame clones and lacks some. The sample carries around 150,000 clones, around 76% recorded once. Sequencing input: PBMCs. Receptors were obtained from a man in his forties or fifties in good health and CMV-seropositive.

The V and J genes are TRBV27 and TRBJ1-6; D might be TRBD1 (6 bases). Germline CDR1 MNHEY, CDR2 SMNVEV (reference sequence). The CDR3 is 13 residues long. V was trimmed by 3 bases and J by 7 bases, leaving 7 bases between them. The CDR3 spells CASSLGANSPLHF. The CDR3, as DNA: TGTGCCAGCAGTTTGGGGGCCAATTCACCCCTCCACTTT.

The chain joins TRBV5-1 to TRBJ2-1, with 10 bases aligning to TRBD2. CDR1 SGHRS and CDR2 YFSETQ come from the germline V gene. The CDR3 extends over 14 amino acids. V was pared by 2 bases and J by 8 bases, with 4 bases of the junction left unmatched. CDR3 in amino acids: CASSLERGGDEQFF. The CDR3 DNA sequence: TGCGCCAGCAGCTTAGAGCGGGGGGGCGATGAGCAGTTCTTC.

The V gene is TRBV5-4, the J gene TRBJ2-3; D perhaps matches TRBD1 (6 bases). Germline CDR1 is SGHNT and CDR2 is YYREEE (reference sequence). Deletions cut 6 bases from V and 2 bases from J, with 13 bases between. This CDR3 comprises 14 residues. CDR3 amino acids: CASTTGQTTDTQYF. CDR3 DNA sequence: TGTGCCAGCACCACCGGACAGACCACAGATACGCAGTATTTT.

The rearrangement joins TRBV4-2 to TRBJ1-1; TRBD1 agrees at 8 bases. This CDR3 region has 15 residues. Unmatched junction bases numbered 10, after V lost 4 bases and J lost 6 bases. Germline V gene sequence: CDR1 LGHNA, CDR2 YNFKEQ. The CDR3, as DNA: TGTGCCAGCAGCCCCCCGACAGGGGATCGCGCTGAAGCTTTCTTT. The encoded protein is CASSPPTGDRAEAFF.

This clone was detected only a few times. The chain links TRBV9 to TRBJ2-6, with TRBD1 matching 10 bases. Per the germline V gene, CDR1 is SGDLS and CDR2 is YYNGEE. Losses at the gene ends were 1 base for V and 4 bases for J; bases not matched to a gene: 8. This CDR3 has 18 amino acids. The CDR3 here is CASSVLRQGAMGANVLTF. CDR3 DNA sequence: TGTGCCAGCAGCGTATTACGACAGGGGGCGATGGGGGCCAACGTCCTGACTTTC. Variable domain in full (rest from reference TRBV9 and TRBJ2-6): DSGVTQTPKHLITATGQRVTLRCSPRSGDLSVYWYQQSLDQGLQFLIQYYNGEERAKGNILERFSAQQFPDLHSELNLSSLELGDSALYFCASSVLRQGAMGANVLTFGAGSRLTVL.

The rearrangement links TRBV27 to TRBJ1-4, with D uncertain. The germline CDR1 and CDR2 sequences are MNHEY and SMNVEV (reference sequence). The CDR3 loop spans 14 amino acids. Trimming shortened V by 3 bases and J by 5 bases, and 10 bases separated the two germline ends. In DNA form, the CDR3 reads TGTGCCAGCAGTTTGGCAGGTTCGAATGAAAAACTGTTTTTT. Protein: CASSLAGSNEKLFF.

The chain is built from TRBV27 and TRBJ2-3; tentatively, D is TRBD2 (7 bases). With 5 bases removed from V and 2 bases from J, the gap between germline ends came to 14 bases. Germline values: CDR1 MNHEY, CDR2 SMNVEV (reference sequence). The CDR3 is 15 residues long. Here the CDR3 reads CASSRLGGATDTQYF. The CDR3 DNA reads as TGTGCCAGCAGTAGGTTAGGGGGGGCCACAGATACGCAGTATTTT.

This clone was detected only a few times. The chain recombines TRBV19 with TRBJ2-7; 8 bases agree with TRBD1. Germline V CDR1 and CDR2: LNHDA, SQIVND (reference sequence). V lost 6 bases, J lost 2 bases, and 12 bases stayed unmatched. The CDR3 contains 16 residues. The CDR3, as DNA: TGTGCCAGTAGCCCTCTCCCAGGGACAGGAGCCTACGAGCAGTACTTC. Its translation is CASSPLPGTGAYEQYF. Complete variable domain (other parts from reference TRBV19 and TRBJ2-7): DGGITQSPKYLFRKEGQNVTLSCEQNLNHDAMYWYRQDPGQGLRLIYYSQIVNDFQKGDIAEGYSVSREKKESFPLTVTSAQKNPTAFYLCASSPLPGTGAYEQYFGPGTRLTVT.